The 8 T cell receptor beta chains below all came from one sample that was sequenced in a study of cytomegalovirus exposure and HLA in healthy donors (dated by TCRdb to the late 2010s). The library was produced with the immunoSEQ multiplex PCR assay. The multiplex PCR relied on a mix of 60 forward primers for TCR Vbeta segments and 13 reverse primers for TCR Jbeta segments. The clones in this table, taken by TCRdb from immuneACCESS, are in-frame only. Not every clone is retained; where verified, under half of the shortfall comes from an unresolved V gene, and the cause of the rest is unknown. The sample includes 190,000 or so clones, with 65% to 85% observed a single time. 0.098% of the sample comes from the top ten. The sample taken for sequencing was PBMCs. These receptor sequences come from a boy between 2 and 10 years old in good health and CMV-seronegative.

The rearrangement joins TRBV20-1 to TRBJ1-1; no definite D call. This CDR3 is built from 11 residues. V was pared by 1 base and J by 7 bases, with 7 bases between. The V gene's germline CDR1 is DFQATT and CDR2 SNEGSKA (reference sequence). The CDR3, as DNA: TGCAGTGCTAGAGGCACTTATGAAGCTTTCTTT. It specifies CSARGTYEAFF.

V gene TRBV5-1 combines with J gene TRBJ1-3, with D perhaps matching TRBD1 (5 bases). V was shortened by 3 bases and J by 0 bases, with 7 bases between the two germline ends. CDR1 is SGHRS and CDR2 is YFSETQ in the germline V gene. The CDR3 loop spans 14 amino acids. DNA of the CDR3: TGCGCCAGCAGCTCGGGGGGCTCTGGAAACACCATATATTTT. The encoded protein is CASSSGGSGNTIYF.

The genes are TRBV5-1 and TRBJ2-3; a possible D gene is TRBD2 (6 bases). CDR3 length equals 18 residues. Germline loops: CDR1 SGHRS, CDR2 YFSETQ. The germline V and J ends were trimmed by 0 bases and 9 bases, with 26 bases remaining between them. CDR3 in DNA: TGCGCCAGCAGCTTGGGACGACATATGTATGGGAGGCCCCGCACGCAGTATTTT. Translated, it gives CASSLGRHMYGRPRTQYF.

The chain uses TRBV7-8 and TRBJ2-3; D uncertain. Germline CDR1 SGHVS, CDR2 FQNEAQ. CDR3 length: 15 amino acids. Trimming stripped 5 bases from V and 0 bases from J, with 12 bases between. CDR3 bases: TGTGCCAGCAGCGTCCGGCCAGGAAGCACAGATACGCAGTATTTT. Its protein is CASSVRPGSTDTQYF.

This clone showed up just a few times. The chain carries TRBV19 and TRBJ2-7; D is uncertain. Deletions cut 1 base from V and 2 bases from J, with 6 bases between. This CDR3 comprises 13 residues. The germline CDR1 and CDR2 sequences are LNHDA and SQIVND (reference sequence). This chain's CDR3 is CASSIGRAYEQYF. The CDR3 DNA follows: TGTGCCAGTAGTATAGGCCGAGCCTACGAGCAGTACTTC.

The genes are TRBV6-4 and TRBJ2-7; 7 bases match TRBD2. V gave up 4 bases and J gave up 6 bases; unmatched junction bases: 3. Germline values: CDR1 MRHNA, CDR2 SNTAGT. This CDR3 has 12 residues. This CDR3 is CASSGPGGEQYF. The CDR3 region has the DNA TGTGCCAGCAGTGGCCCGGGAGGCGAGCAGTACTTC.

The rearrangement uses TRBV2 and TRBJ1-1, with D possibly TRBD1 on 6 matching bases. CDR3 length: 13 amino acids. V lost 6 bases and J 1 base, leaving 9 bases between the germline ends. The germline V gene has CDR1 SNHLY and CDR2 FYNNEI. CDR3 loop: CASSGQPNTEAFF. CDR3 bases: TGTGCCAGCAGCGGACAGCCGAACACTGAAGCTTTCTTT.

The V and J genes are TRBV4-3 and TRBJ2-1, with a weak D call TRBD2 (5 bases). Looked up from germline, CDR1 is LGHNA and CDR2 is YSLEER. The CDR3 has 14 amino acids. Between the trimmed V and J ends, which lost 0 bases and 12 bases, there was a span of 15 bases. CDR3 protein: CASSQDPLAWVQFF. In DNA form, the CDR3 reads TGCGCCAGCAGCCAAGACCCCCTAGCCTGGGTGCAGTTCTTC.